What follows are 23 T cell receptor beta chains derived from one specimen sequenced in a study of blood T cell repertoires in COVID-19 (dated by TCRdb to 2019 to 2021). Library method: the immunoSEQ multiplex PCR assay. The immuneACCESS repertoire file appears here via TCRdb, limited to in-frame rearrangements. These files lack a portion of the clones; in checked studies, under half of the deficit traces to unresolved V genes, and the cause of the others is not known. Recorded for this sample are tens of thousands of clones; roughly 86% of them occurred a single time. 7% to 8% of the sample comes from the top ten. Sequencing was performed on peripheral blood. Receptor source: a human donor with acute or convalescent COVID-19. The donor label of this sample is uncertain.

The chain carries TRBV9 and TRBJ1-6; 7 bases are a match to TRBD1. The germline V gene has CDR1 SGDLS and CDR2 YYNGEE. The CDR3 contains 15 residues. The trim removed 3 bases at V and 6 bases at J, leaving 6 bases unmatched. The CDR3, as DNA: TGTGCCAGCAGCGGGGACAGCCGCTTTAATTCACCCCTCCACTTT. Its protein product is CASSGDSRFNSPLHF. The full variable domain, in which reference TRBV9 and TRBJ1-6 provide the parts outside the CDR3, is DSGVTQTPKHLITATGQRVTLRCSPRSGDLSVYWYQQSLDQGLQFLIQYYNGEERAKGNILERFSAQQFPDLHSELNLSSLELGDSALYFCASSGDSRFNSPLHFGNGTRLTVT.

V and J are TRBV11-1 and TRBJ2-2, with D maybe TRBD1 (6 bases). V lost 5 bases to trimming and J lost 1 base, with 14 bases between them. The CDR3 length is 16 residues. Germline assignment: CDR1 SGHAT and CDR2 FQDESV (reference sequence). CDR3 DNA: TGTGCCAGCAGCGAGATCGGGACATGGAACACCGGGGAGCTGTTTTTT. This encodes CASSEIGTWNTGELFF.

The V and J genes are TRBV4-3 and TRBJ2-2, with D perhaps TRBD2 (6 bases). The CDR3 loop spans 14 amino acids. The germline CDR1 and CDR2 sequences are LGHNA and YSLEER. Trimming took off 0 bases at V and 7 bases at J, with 9 bases between the two ends. Here the CDR3 reads CASSQDRGYGELFF. The CDR3 nucleotides are TGCGCCAGCAGCCAAGATCGGGGGTACGGGGAGCTGTTTTTT.

The genes are TRBV21-1 and TRBJ1-2. TRBV21-1 is termed a pseudogene. This CDR3 comprises 14 residues. This CDR3 is CASSKSGQNYGYTF. The DNA of the CDR3 is TGTGCCAGCAGCAAAAGCGGGCAGAACTATGGCTACACCTTC.

The chain combines TRBV12-3 or TRBV12-4 with TRBJ1-5; D unclear. Trimming stripped 6 bases from V and 4 bases from J, with 10 bases between. The CDR3 contains 13 residues. The DNA for the CDR3 is TGTGCCAGCAGCGCAGGCTTGAATCAGCCCCAGCATTTT. Translating it yields CASSAGLNQPQHF.

The chain has TRBV5-6 and TRBJ2-1, with 11 bases matching TRBD2. This CDR3 comprises 15 residues. V dropped 1 base and J dropped 6; count of bases not matched to a gene: 3. Germline loops: CDR1 SGHDT, CDR2 YYEEEE. The CDR3 DNA reads as TGTGCCAGCAGCTTGCCTAGCGGGGGGATCAATGAGCAGTTCTTC. This sequence encodes CASSLPSGGINEQFF. Full variable domain (rest looked up from reference TRBV5-6 and TRBJ2-1): DAGVTQSPTHLIKTRGQQVTLRCSPKSGHDTVSWYQQALGQGPQFIFQYYEEEERQRGNFPDRFSGHQFPNYSSELNVNALLLGDSALYLCASSLPSGGINEQFFGPGTRLTVL.

This chain links TRBV4-3 with TRBJ2-7; 9 positions match TRBD1. This CDR3 has 15 residues. Trimming took 1 base from V and 2 from J; bases not matched to a gene: 3. Germline V lookup: CDR1 LGHNA, CDR2 YSLEER. The chain's CDR3 is CASSQVTGGTYEQYF. The CDR3 bases are TGCGCCAGCAGCCAAGTAACAGGGGGCACCTACGAGCAGTACTTC.

The chain couples TRBV12-3 or TRBV12-4 to TRBJ1-5, with D uncertain. V was cut by 8 bases and J by 5 bases, with 13 bases left in between. CDR3 length: 13 residues. CDR3 bases: TGTGCCAGCCTCAAGTCGGAGGATCAGCCCCAGCATTTT. Translated, it gives CASLKSEDQPQHF.

The V and J genes are TRBV29-1 and TRBJ2-7; tentatively, D is TRBD2 (5 bases). Trimming pared 6 bases from V and 0 bases from J, leaving 15 bases between. Germline loops: CDR1 SQVTM, CDR2 ANQGSEA. The CDR3 spans 14 residues. The CDR3 DNA sequence: TGCAGCGTGAGGCCACCGGGGAGCTCCTACGAGCAGTACTTC. It codes for CSVRPPGSSYEQYF.

This clone has only one observation. The rearrangement links TRBV29-1 to TRBJ1-4, with 7 positions matching TRBD1. V shed 8 bases and J 0 bases; nucleotides not matched to a gene: 12. This CDR3 has 16 amino acids. From germline, CDR1 is SQVTM and CDR2 ANQGSEA. CDR3 region: CSLYSRGFPTNEKLFF. The CDR3 bases are TGCAGCCTATACTCCAGGGGGTTTCCAACTAATGAAAAACTGTTTTTT.

V is TRBV15 and J is TRBJ2-3; 8 bases are shared with TRBD2. CDR3 length: 20 residues. Germline values: CDR1 LNHNV, CDR2 YYDKDF (reference sequence). With 3 bases clipped from V and 2 bases from J, the junction kept 19 bases outside the gene matches. CDR3 DNA sequence: TGTGCCACCAGCAGCCCCATCGGGCGGGGGGCACACACCCCCACAGATACGCAGTATTTT. Its translation is CATSSPIGRGAHTPTDTQYF. Full variable domain (remainder filled in from reference TRBV15 and TRBJ2-3): DAMVIQNPRYQVTQFGKPVTLSCSQTLNHNVMYWYQQKSSQAPKLLFHYYDKDFNNEADTPDNFQSRRPNTSFCFLDIRSPGLGDTAMYLCATSSPIGRGAHTPTDTQYFGPGTRLTVL.

The gene calls are TRBV3-1 (or the pseudogene TRBV3-2) and TRBJ1-2, with TRBD1 matching over 7 bases. V was clipped by 0 bases and J by 6 bases; unmatched bases: 7. Germline V CDR1 and CDR2: LGHDT, YNNKEL (reference sequence). CDR3 length: 15 amino acids. CDR3 in amino acids: CASSQDYRGLDGYTF. The CDR3 nucleotides read TGTGCCAGCAGCCAAGACTACAGGGGCTTGGATGGCTACACCTTC.

The chain recombines TRBV5-1 with TRBJ1-2, with 7 bases aligning to TRBD1. From germline, CDR1 is SGHRS and CDR2 YFSETQ. This CDR3 contains 15 residues. V gave up 0 bases and J gave up 4 bases; unmatched junction bases: 6. The CDR3 sequence is CASSLGETGFYGYTF. CDR3 in DNA: TGCGCCAGCAGCTTGGGTGAGACAGGGTTCTATGGCTACACCTTC.

The chain recombines TRBV2 with TRBJ1-2; 8 positions agree with TRBD1. Germline V CDR1 and CDR2: SNHLY, FYNNEI. V dropped 5 bases and J dropped 6; count of bases not matched to a gene: 5. The CDR3 has 13 residues. The chain's CDR3 is CASSQTGVHGYTF. The CDR3, as DNA: TGTGCCAGCAGTCAGACAGGGGTGCATGGCTACACCTTC.

The chain links TRBV10-3 to TRBJ2-1; TRBD1 aligns across 9 bases. The germline CDR1 and CDR2 sequences are ENHRY and SYGVKD. The CDR3 is made up of 14 amino acids. V was pared by 9 bases and J by 4 bases, with 7 bases of the junction left unmatched. As DNA, the CDR3 is TGTGCCATTACCGAACAGGGGGCTTACAATGAGCAGTTCTTC. It is translated as CAITEQGAYNEQFF.

The V and J genes are TRBV29-1 and TRBJ2-5; 7 bases agree with TRBD1. J was trimmed by 2 bases and V by 0 bases; bases with no gene match: 6. Per the germline V gene, CDR1 is SQVTM and CDR2 is ANQGSEA. The length of the CDR3 is 15 residues. The CDR3 region is CSVEDLRDSQETQYF. For the CDR3, the DNA is TGCAGCGTTGAAGATTTAAGGGACAGTCAAGAGACCCAGTACTTC. The full variable domain, rest sourced from reference TRBV29-1 and TRBJ2-5, is SAVISQKPSRDICQRGTSLTIQCQVDSQVTMMFWYRQQPGQSLTLIATANQGSEATYESGFVIDKFPISRPNLTFSTLTVSNMSPEDSSIYLCSVEDLRDSQETQYFGPGTRLLVL.

The chain has TRBV27 and TRBJ2-3; TRBD1 aligns across 8 bases. Trimming cost V 1 base and J 4 bases; bases outside gene matches: 4. Germline V gene lookup returns CDR1 MNHEY and CDR2 SMNVEV (reference sequence). The CDR3 length is 15 residues. The CDR3 DNA reads TGTGCCAGCAGTTTATGGGGGACAGGCCCAGATACGCAGTATTTT. Amino acids: CASSLWGTGPDTQYF.

This clone has more than one count but fewer than ten. V usage is TRBV7-2 and J usage is TRBJ1-5, with D hard to call. The V gene lost 1 base and the J gene lost 5 bases, with 12 bases spanning the gap. The length of the CDR3 is 15 residues. Germline V gives CDR1 SGHTA, CDR2 FQGNSA. Here the CDR3 DNA reads TGTGCCAGCAGCTTAGTCGAAGGGAGGCATCAGCCCCAGCATTTT. This translates into CASSLVEGRHQPQHF.

The J gene is TRBJ2-7, the V gene TRBV18, with D perhaps matching TRBD2 (5 bases). Germline V CDR1 and CDR2: KGHSH, LQKENI. Between the trimmed V and J ends, which lost 3 bases and 3 bases, there was a span of 15 bases. The CDR3 consists of 15 residues. CDR3: CASSPRGDPIYEQYF. The CDR3 nucleotides are TGTGCCAGCTCACCCCGGGGAGATCCTATCTACGAGCAGTACTTC.

The rearrangement links TRBV27 to TRBJ2-6; D possibly corresponds to TRBD1 (5 bases). The CDR3 has 16 amino acids. The V gene lost 0 bases and the J gene lost 0 bases, with 6 bases spanning the gap. Germline CDR1 and CDR2: MNHEY and SMNVEV (reference sequence). The CDR3 DNA follows: TGTGCCAGCAGTTTATCAGGGGTCTCTGGGGCCAACGTCCTGACTTTC. As protein: CASSLSGVSGANVLTF.

The chain has TRBV5-1 and TRBJ2-5, with TRBD2 identical over 10 bases. CDR3 length equals 18 residues. CDR1 is SGHRS, CDR2 YFSETQ, per germline. The V segment lost 3 bases and the J segment 5 bases; nucleotides outside the gene matches: 16. CDR3 sequence reads: CASSSSGTSASRTETQYF. CDR3 nucleotides: TGCGCCAGCAGCTCCTCCGGGACTAGCGCCTCCCGTACGGAGACCCAGTACTTC.

The CDR3 DNA follows: TGTGCCAGTAGTATAGTAGTCCGAGGCAATCAGCCCCAGCATTTT. This gives the protein CASSIVVRGNQPQHF. This chain connects TRBV19 to TRBJ1-5; D call uncertain. CDR1 is LNHDA, CDR2 SQIVND, per germline (reference sequence). V was cut by 1 base and J by 2 bases, with 9 bases left in between. This CDR3 contains 15 residues.

The chain recombines TRBV12-3 or TRBV12-4 with TRBJ1-1, with TRBD1 matching 8 bases. The CDR3 covers 13 residues. The V segment lost 5 bases and the J segment 5 bases; nucleotides outside the gene matches: 4. CDR3 residues: CASSRTGWTEAFF. DNA for the CDR3: TGTGCCAGCAGTCGGACAGGGTGGACTGAAGCTTTCTTT.